A selection of T cell receptor beta chains follows, all from one sample in a study of blood T cell repertoires in COVID-19. Measured with immunoSEQ multiplex PCR; TCRdb has only the in-frame clones, and not every one. Of about 50,000 clones in the sample, 89% were seen once. Sequencing was done on a sample of peripheral blood. These receptors all come from a woman aged 60-75 years with COVID-19, enrolled during active disease. CDR3s include the opening cysteine and the closing phenylalanine or tryptophan. Fields, in order: V gene, D gene, J gene, clone size, CDR3 DNA, CDR3 protein. The D gene is left open where the match is weak. Only some rows state a clone size, as once, few, many or a class for expanded clones.

V: TRBV24-1; D: TRBD1; J: TRBJ2-7; size: .; DNA: TGTGCCACCAGTGGGGGTCCGGGACAGGGCCTCTACGAGCAGTACTTC; CDR3: CATSGGPGQGLYEQYF
V: TRBV11-3; D: .; J: TRBJ2-2; size: .; DNA: TGTGCCAGCAGCTCGGGTAACACCGGGGAGCTGTTTTTT; CDR3: CASSSGNTGELFF
V: TRBV3-1/TRBV3-2; D: TRBD2; J: TRBJ2-1; size: .; DNA: TGTGCCAGCAGCCAAACGGGACTAGCGGGAGGGCCCTCGGATGAGCAGTTCTTC; CDR3: CASSQTGLAGGPSDEQFF
V: TRBV2; D: .; J: TRBJ2-7; size: few; DNA: TGTGCCAGCAGTGAATCGAGTAGCTGGGACTTCGGCGAGCAGTACTTC; CDR3: CASSESSSWDFGEQYF
V: TRBV7-9; D: TRBD2; J: TRBJ2-1; size: .; DNA: TGTGCCAGCACGGTAAGGGCGGGAGACTACAATGAGCAGTTCTTC; CDR3: CASTVRAGDYNEQFF
V: TRBV29-1; D: .; J: TRBJ1-1; size: .; DNA: TGCAGCGTTGCGGTTTCCCTGAACACTGAAGCTTTCTTT; CDR3: CSVAVSLNTEAFF
V: TRBV7-6; D: TRBD2; J: TRBJ2-7; size: .; DNA: TGTGCCAGCAGCTTAGCCGGGACTAGGAGCTCCTACGAGCAGTACTTC; CDR3: CASSLAGTRSSYEQYF
V: TRBV28; D: TRBD1; J: TRBJ1-4; size: .; DNA: TGTGCCAGCAGTTTGCAGGGACAGGGGAGCGAAAAACTGTTTTTT; CDR3: CASSLQGQGSEKLFF
V: TRBV7-2; D: .; J: TRBJ2-5; size: .; DNA: TGTGCCAGCAGCTTAGTCCCAGAAGAGACCCAGTACTTC; CDR3: CASSLVPEETQYF
V: TRBV30; D: .; J: TRBJ1-1; size: .; DNA: TGTGCCTGGGGCCCAGAATACACTGAAGCTTTCTTT; CDR3: CAWGPEYTEAFF
V: TRBV6-2/TRBV6-3; D: .; J: TRBJ2-1; size: .; DNA: TGTGCCAGCAGTCCCCAGATTTTTGGCGGGGACAATGAGCAGTTCTTC; CDR3: CASSPQIFGGDNEQFF
V: TRBV5-4; D: TRBD1; J: TRBJ1-6; size: .; DNA: TGTGCCAGCAGCTTGGACAGGGGTAATTCACCCCTCCACTTT; CDR3: CASSLDRGNSPLHF
V: TRBV10-3; D: .; J: TRBJ2-5; size: .; DNA: TGTGCCATCAGTGAGAGCCTGGAGTCCGGGGAGACCCAGTACTTC; CDR3: CAISESLESGETQYF
V: TRBV29-1; D: TRBD1; J: TRBJ2-3; size: once; DNA: TGCAGCGTTGGGGGACAGGGGGAAGATACGCAGTATTTT; CDR3: CSVGGQGEDTQYF
V: TRBV5-4; D: .; J: TRBJ2-5; size: .; DNA: TGTGCCAGCAGCTCCAGGGAAGAGACCCAGTACTTC; CDR3: CASSSREETQYF
V: TRBV2; D: .; J: TRBJ2-1; size: .; DNA: TGTGCCAGCAGTGAAGTGCGTGGCGGGGGCGACAATGAGCAGTTCTTC; CDR3: CASSEVRGGGDNEQFF
V: TRBV4-1; D: TRBD1; J: TRBJ2-2; size: .; DNA: TGCGCCAGCAGCCTACGGGACAGATCCCCCACCGGGGAGCTGTTTTTT; CDR3: CASSLRDRSPTGELFF
V: TRBV19; D: .; J: TRBJ1-3; size: .; DNA: TGTGCCAGTAGAGAGGCTCTCGACACCATATATTTT; CDR3: CASREALDTIYF
V: TRBV5-5; D: .; J: TRBJ1-5; size: .; DNA: TGTGCCAGCAGCTTGTACGGCAGGGAAGATCAGCCCCAGCATTTT; CDR3: CASSLYGREDQPQHF
V: TRBV6-2/TRBV6-3; D: TRBD1; J: TRBJ2-7; size: .; DNA: TGTGCCAGCAGTTATGGGAGTCCGGGACAGGGCTACGAGCAGTACTTC; CDR3: CASSYGSPGQGYEQYF
V: TRBV6-5; D: .; J: TRBJ1-1; size: .; DNA: TGTGCCAGCAGTTCCCCTTACACTGAAGCTTTCTTT; CDR3: CASSSPYTEAFF
V: TRBV30; D: .; J: TRBJ1-1; size: .; DNA: TGTGCCTGGGCTCGGAGTTGGAACACTGAAGCTTTCTTT; CDR3: CAWARSWNTEAFF
V: TRBV19; D: .; J: TRBJ1-1; size: .; DNA: TGTGCCAGTAGTCATACAGCCGAAGCTTTCTTT; CDR3: CASSHTAEAFF
V: TRBV5-1; D: TRBD1; J: TRBJ2-1; size: .; DNA: TGCGCCAGCAGCTTGGCGGGGACAGGGGTCTACAATGAGCAGTTCTTC; CDR3: CASSLAGTGVYNEQFF
V: TRBV6-4; D: .; J: TRBJ2-2; size: .; DNA: TGTGCCAGCAGTGACTCCTGGGGGGACGGGACCGGGGAGCTGTTTTTT; CDR3: CASSDSWGDGTGELFF
V: TRBV5-6; D: TRBD2; J: TRBJ2-1; size: .; DNA: TGTGCCAGCAGCTTCCTAGCGGGAGGCCCGAGGAGGGATGAGCAGTTCTTC; CDR3: CASSFLAGGPRRDEQFF
V: TRBV27; D: .; J: TRBJ2-7; size: .; DNA: TGTGCCAGCAGTTTAGGAGCCACTCCTGTTTACGAGCAGTACTTC; CDR3: CASSLGATPVYEQYF
V: TRBV6-2/TRBV6-3; D: .; J: TRBJ2-7; size: .; DNA: TGTGCCAGCAGTTATCACTCACAGGCCTACGAGCAGTACTTC; CDR3: CASSYHSQAYEQYF
V: TRBV5-1; D: .; J: TRBJ2-5; size: .; DNA: TGCGCCAGCAGCTTGGGACAGGGCGGGAATGGGGAGACCCAGTACTTC; CDR3: CASSLGQGGNGETQYF
V: TRBV4-1; D: TRBD1; J: TRBJ1-4; size: .; DNA: TGCGCCAGCAGCCAAGAAGGGACAGGGGGCGGTGATGAAAAACTGTTTTTT; CDR3: CASSQEGTGGGDEKLFF
V: TRBV4-3; D: .; J: TRBJ1-2; size: once; DNA: TGCGCCAGCAGCCAAAGGTTCGTGGCGACCGAGGGCTATGGCTACACCTTC; CDR3: CASSQRFVATEGYGYTF
V: TRBV7-9; D: TRBD2; J: TRBJ2-3; size: .; DNA: TGTGCCAGCAGCCCGACTAGCGGGGGGGCCGATACGCAGTATTTT; CDR3: CASSPTSGGADTQYF
V: TRBV10-3; D: .; J: TRBJ2-7; size: .; DNA: TGTGCCATCGAAGAGGGCAGGGGCTACGAGCAGTACTTC; CDR3: CAIEEGRGYEQYF
V: TRBV5-1; D: .; J: TRBJ1-5; size: .; DNA: TGCGCCAGCAGCTCGGAGGGGAATCAGCCCCAGCATTTT; CDR3: CASSSEGNQPQHF
V: TRBV4-1; D: TRBD1; J: TRBJ1-5; size: .; DNA: TGCGCCAGCAGCCATGTGGGACAGGGAAGGAATCAGCCCCAGCATTTT; CDR3: CASSHVGQGRNQPQHF
V: TRBV7-9; D: TRBD2; J: TRBJ2-3; size: .; DNA: TGTGCCAGCAGCTTAAAGCGGGAGCAGGGAGATACGCAGTATTTT; CDR3: CASSLKREQGDTQYF
V: TRBV5-1; D: TRBD1; J: TRBJ1-2; size: .; DNA: TGCGCCAGCAGCTTGGGGGACAGCGTGATTCTCGGCTACACCTTC; CDR3: CASSLGDSVILGYTF